This T cell receptor (beta chain) emerged from a study of blood T cell repertoires in COVID-19. The repertoire was sequenced with immunoSEQ multiplex PCR; TCRdb's copy has only in-frame clones and lacks some. The sample comprises about 140,000 clones, about 80% of which are singletons, and around 3.4% rests with the top ten. Germline CDR1 SQVTM, CDR2 ANQGSEA. The CDR3 totals 14 residues. Trimming took off 3 bases at V and 0 bases at J, with 9 bases between the two ends. The clonotype originates from a man between 65 and 79 years old who had recovered from COVID-19. The chain recombines TRBV29-1 with TRBJ2-1; D is unclear. Sequences were obtained from peripheral blood. CDR3 DNA sequence: TGCAGCGTTGAGTATCGCAGCTCCTACAATGAGCAGTTCTTC. Its translation: CSVEYRSSYNEQFF.